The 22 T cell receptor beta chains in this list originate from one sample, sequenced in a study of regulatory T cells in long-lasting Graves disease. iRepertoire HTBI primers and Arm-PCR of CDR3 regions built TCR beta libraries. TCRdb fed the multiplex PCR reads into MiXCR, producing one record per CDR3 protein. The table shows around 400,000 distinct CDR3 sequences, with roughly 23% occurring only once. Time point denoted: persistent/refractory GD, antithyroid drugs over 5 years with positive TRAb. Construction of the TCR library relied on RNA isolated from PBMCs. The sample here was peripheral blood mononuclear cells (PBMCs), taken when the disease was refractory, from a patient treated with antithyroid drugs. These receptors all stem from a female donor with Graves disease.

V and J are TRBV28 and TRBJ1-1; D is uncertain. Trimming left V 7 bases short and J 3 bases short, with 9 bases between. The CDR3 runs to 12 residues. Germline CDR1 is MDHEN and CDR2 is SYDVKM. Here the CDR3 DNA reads TGTGCCAGCAAAGGGAGGTACACTGAAGCTTTCTTT. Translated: CASKGRYTEAFF.

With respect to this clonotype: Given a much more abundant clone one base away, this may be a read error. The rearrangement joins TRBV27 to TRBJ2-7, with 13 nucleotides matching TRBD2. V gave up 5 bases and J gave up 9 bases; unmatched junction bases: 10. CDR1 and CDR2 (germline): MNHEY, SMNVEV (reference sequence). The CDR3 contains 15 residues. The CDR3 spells CASSPTSGRATAQYF. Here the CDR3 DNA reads TGTGCCAGCAGTCCCACTAGCGGGAGGGCCACGGCGCAGTACTTC.

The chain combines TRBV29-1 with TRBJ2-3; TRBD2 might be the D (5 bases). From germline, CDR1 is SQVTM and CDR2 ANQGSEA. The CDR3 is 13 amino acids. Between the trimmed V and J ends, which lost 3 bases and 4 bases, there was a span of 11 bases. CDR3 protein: CSVDGMQSDTQYF. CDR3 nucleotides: TGCAGCGTTGACGGGATGCAGTCAGATACGCAGTATTTT.

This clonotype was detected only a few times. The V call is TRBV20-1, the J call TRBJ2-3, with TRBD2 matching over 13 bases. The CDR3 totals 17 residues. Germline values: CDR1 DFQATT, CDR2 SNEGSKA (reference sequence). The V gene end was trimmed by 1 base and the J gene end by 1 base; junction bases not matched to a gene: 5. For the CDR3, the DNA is TGCAGTGCTAGAGTGTTAGGACTAGCGGGAGGCACAGATACGCAGTATTTT. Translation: CSARVLGLAGGTDTQYF.

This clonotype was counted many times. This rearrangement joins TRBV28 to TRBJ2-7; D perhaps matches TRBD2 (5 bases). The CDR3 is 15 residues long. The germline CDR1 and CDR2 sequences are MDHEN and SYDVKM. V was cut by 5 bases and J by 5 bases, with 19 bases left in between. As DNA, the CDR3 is TGTGCCAGCAGTCCCCGACTTATAACTAGTAACGAGCAGTACTTC. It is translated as CASSPRLITSNEQYF.

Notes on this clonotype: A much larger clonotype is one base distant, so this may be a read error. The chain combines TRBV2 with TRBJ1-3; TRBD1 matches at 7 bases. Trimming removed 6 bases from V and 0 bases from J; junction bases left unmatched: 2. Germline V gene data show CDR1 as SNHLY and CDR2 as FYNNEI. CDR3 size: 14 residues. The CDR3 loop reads CASRTGSSGNTIYF. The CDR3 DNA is TGTGCCAGCAGGACAGGGAGCTCTGGAAACACCATATATTTT.

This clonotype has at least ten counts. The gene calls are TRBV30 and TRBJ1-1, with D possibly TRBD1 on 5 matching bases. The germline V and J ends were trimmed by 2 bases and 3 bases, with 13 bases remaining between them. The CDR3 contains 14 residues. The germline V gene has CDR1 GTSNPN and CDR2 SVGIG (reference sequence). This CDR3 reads CAWSPKGKDTEAFF. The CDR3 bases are TGTGCCTGGAGTCCGAAGGGGAAGGACACTGAAGCTTTCTTT.

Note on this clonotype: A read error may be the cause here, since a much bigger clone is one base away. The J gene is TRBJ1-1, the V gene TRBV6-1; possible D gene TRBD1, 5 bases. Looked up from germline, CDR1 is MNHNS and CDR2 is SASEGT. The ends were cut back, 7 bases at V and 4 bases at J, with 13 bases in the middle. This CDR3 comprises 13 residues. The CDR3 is CASNPDGGTEAFF. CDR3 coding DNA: TGTGCCAGCAACCCCGACGGGGGCACTGAAGCTTTCTTT.

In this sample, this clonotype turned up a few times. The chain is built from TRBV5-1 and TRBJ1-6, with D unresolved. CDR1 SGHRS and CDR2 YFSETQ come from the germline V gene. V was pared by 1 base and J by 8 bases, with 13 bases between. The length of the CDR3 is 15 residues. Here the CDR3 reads CASSLSLGGDSPLHF. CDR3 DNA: TGCGCCAGCAGCTTGTCCCTAGGTGGGGATTCACCCCTCCACTTT.

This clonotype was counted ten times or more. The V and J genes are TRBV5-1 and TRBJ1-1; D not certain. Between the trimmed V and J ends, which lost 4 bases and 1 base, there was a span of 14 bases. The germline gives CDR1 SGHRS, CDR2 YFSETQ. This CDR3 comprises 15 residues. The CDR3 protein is CASSPGWRQNTEAFF. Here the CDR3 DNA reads TGCGCCAGCAGCCCAGGATGGAGGCAGAACACTGAAGCTTTCTTT.

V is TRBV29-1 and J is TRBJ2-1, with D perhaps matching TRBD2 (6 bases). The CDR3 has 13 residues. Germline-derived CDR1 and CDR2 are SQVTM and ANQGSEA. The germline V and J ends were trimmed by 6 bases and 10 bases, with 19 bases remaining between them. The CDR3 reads CSVERRVREEQFF. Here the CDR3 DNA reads TGCAGCGTGGAACGCCGGGTGCGGGAAGAGCAGTTCTTC.

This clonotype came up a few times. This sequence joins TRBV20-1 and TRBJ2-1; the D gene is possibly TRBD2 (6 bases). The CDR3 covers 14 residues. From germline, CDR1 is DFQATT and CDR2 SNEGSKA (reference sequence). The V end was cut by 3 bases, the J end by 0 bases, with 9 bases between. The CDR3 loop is CSASGGSSYNEQFF. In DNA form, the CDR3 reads TGCAGTGCTAGCGGGGGTAGCTCCTACAATGAGCAGTTCTTC.

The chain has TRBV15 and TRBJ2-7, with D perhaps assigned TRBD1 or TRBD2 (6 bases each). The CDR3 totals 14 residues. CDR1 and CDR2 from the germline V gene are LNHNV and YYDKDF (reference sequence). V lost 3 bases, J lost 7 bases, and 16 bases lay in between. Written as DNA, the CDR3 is TGTGCCACCAGCAGGGCCTCCGGGGGCGGTGAGCAGTACTTC. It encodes CATSRASGGGEQYF.

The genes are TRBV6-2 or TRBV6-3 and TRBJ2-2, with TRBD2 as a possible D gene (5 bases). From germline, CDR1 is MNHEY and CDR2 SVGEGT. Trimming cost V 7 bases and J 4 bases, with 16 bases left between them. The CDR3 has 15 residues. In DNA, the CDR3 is TGTGCCAGCAAGAGATCGGTCGCGGGCACCGGGGAGCTGTTTTTT. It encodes CASKRSVAGTGELFF.

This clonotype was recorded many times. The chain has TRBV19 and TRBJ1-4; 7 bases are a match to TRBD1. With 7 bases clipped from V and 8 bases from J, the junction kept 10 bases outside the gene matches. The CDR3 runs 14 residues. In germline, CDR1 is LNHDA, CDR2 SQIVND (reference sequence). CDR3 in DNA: TGTGCCAGTATGCCGACAGGGAGTCAAGAAAAACTGTTTTTT. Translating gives CASMPTGSQEKLFF.

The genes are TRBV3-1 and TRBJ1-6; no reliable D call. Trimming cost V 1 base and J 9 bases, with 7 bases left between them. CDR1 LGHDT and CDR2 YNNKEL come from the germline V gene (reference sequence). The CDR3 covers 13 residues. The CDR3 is CASSQAESSPLHF. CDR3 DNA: TGTGCCAGCAGCCAAGCGGAGTCTTCACCCCTCCACTTT.

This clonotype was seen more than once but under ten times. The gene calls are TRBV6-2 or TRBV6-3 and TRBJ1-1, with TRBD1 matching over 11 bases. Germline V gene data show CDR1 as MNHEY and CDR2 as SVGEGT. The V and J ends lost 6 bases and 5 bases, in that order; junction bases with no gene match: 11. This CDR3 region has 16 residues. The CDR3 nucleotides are TGTGCCAGCAGCCAGTGGACAGGGGGCGATCATACTGAAGCTTTCTTT. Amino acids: CASSQWTGGDHTEAFF.

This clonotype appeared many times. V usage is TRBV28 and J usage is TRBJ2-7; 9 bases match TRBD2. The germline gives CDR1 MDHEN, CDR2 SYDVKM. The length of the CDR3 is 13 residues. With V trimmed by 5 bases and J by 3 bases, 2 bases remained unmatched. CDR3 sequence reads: CASSSGRRYEQYF. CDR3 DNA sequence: TGTGCCAGCAGTAGCGGGAGGCGCTACGAGCAGTACTTC.

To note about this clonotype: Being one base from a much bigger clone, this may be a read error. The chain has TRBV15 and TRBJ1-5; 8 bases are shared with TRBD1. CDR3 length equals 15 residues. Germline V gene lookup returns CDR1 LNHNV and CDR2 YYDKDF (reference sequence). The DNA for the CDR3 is TGTGTCACCAGCCCTGCAGGGGGCCCCAATCAGCCCCAGCATTTT. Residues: CVTSPAGGPNQPQHF.

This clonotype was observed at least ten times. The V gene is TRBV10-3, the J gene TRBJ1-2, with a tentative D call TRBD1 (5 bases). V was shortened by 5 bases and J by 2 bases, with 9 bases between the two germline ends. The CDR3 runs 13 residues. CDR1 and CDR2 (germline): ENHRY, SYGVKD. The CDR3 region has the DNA TGTGCCATCAGTTCGGACACGAACTATGGCTACACCTTC. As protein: CAISSDTNYGYTF.

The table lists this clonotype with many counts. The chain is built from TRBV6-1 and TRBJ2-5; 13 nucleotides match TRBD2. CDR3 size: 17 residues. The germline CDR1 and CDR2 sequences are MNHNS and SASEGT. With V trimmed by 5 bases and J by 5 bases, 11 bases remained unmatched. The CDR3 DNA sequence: TGTGCCAGCAGTACCAGGACTAGCGGGAGTGTTGTGGAGACCCAGTACTTC. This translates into CASSTRTSGSVVETQYF.

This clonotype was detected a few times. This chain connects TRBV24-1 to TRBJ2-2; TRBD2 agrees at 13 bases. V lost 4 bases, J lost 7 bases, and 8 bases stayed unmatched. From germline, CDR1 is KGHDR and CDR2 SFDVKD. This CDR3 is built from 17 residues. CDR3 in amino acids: CATSDVGLAGVGGELFF. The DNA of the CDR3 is TGTGCCACCAGTGACGTCGGACTAGCGGGAGTTGGCGGGGAGCTGTTTTTT.